The 14 T cell receptor beta chains below come from one sample, sequenced in a study of T cell repertoires in cytomegalovirus infection. One entry per CDR3 protein results from TCRdb running MiXCR on the reads. There are about 310,000 distinct CDR3 sequences in the sample; approximately 25% occur only once, and more than 10% lies in the top ten. No antigen has been identified for these receptors. The material sequenced was cultured PBMCs, taken from culture after CMV antigen stimulation. These receptors came from a human donor in good health (CMV status not recorded). Some clones in this sample may be carry-over from other donors' samples.

This clonotype has more than one count but fewer than ten. The chain combines TRBV7-8 with TRBJ2-3, with 7 bases fitting TRBD2. The J segment lost 5 bases and the V segment lost 1 base, leaving 12 bases of the junction unmatched. CDR3 size: 17 residues. CDR1 SGHVS and CDR2 FQNEAQ come from the germline V gene. CDR3 protein: CASSLGFREVTLDTQYF. The CDR3 DNA follows: TGTGCCAGCAGCTTAGGGTTTCGGGAGGTTACTTTAGATACGCAGTATTTT.

The CDR3 sequence is CASSAQGGTPLGQPQHF. For the CDR3, the DNA is TGTGCCAGCAGCGCCCAGGGGGGGACACCCCTTGGGCAGCCCCAGCATTTT. The chain is built from TRBV7-2 and TRBJ1-5; 7 bases line up with TRBD1. Germline trimming cut 5 bases from V and 7 bases from J; bases unmatched to any gene: 17. The germline V gene encodes CDR1 SGHTA and CDR2 FQGNSA. The CDR3 spans 17 residues.

There are a few counts of this clonotype. V gene TRBV12-3 or TRBV12-4 combines with J gene TRBJ1-2, with D maybe TRBD1 (6 bases). The CDR3 contains 14 residues. V was cut by 5 bases and J by 1 base, with 11 bases left in between. The CDR3 nucleotides read TGTGCCAGCAGTGGAAGGACAGTTAACTATGGCTACACCTTC. Its translation is CASSGRTVNYGYTF.

The gene calls are TRBV6-8 and TRBJ2-1; a weak D match, TRBD1 (6 bases). Per germline, CDR1 MNHGY and CDR2 SAAAGT. V was cut by 4 bases and J by 8 bases, with 15 bases left in between. There are 14 residues in the CDR3. The CDR3 region has the DNA TGTGCCAGCAGTTTCGAGGCAGGGGCGGATGAGCAGTTCTTC. It yields the protein CASSFEAGADEQFF.

J is TRBJ2-7 and V is TRBV29-1, with 7 bases identical to TRBD1. Germline trimming cut 5 bases from V and 0 bases from J; bases unmatched to any gene: 1. Germline V gene sequence: CDR1 SQVTM, CDR2 ANQGSEA. The CDR3 extends over 12 amino acids. The CDR3 region has the DNA TGCAGCGTTCGACAGGGCTCCTACGAGCAGTACTTC. This translates into CSVRQGSYEQYF.

This clonotype came up a few times. V is TRBV20-1 and J is TRBJ1-1; D call uncertain. The germline V gene encodes CDR1 DFQATT and CDR2 SNEGSKA (reference sequence). With 4 bases removed from V and 3 bases from J, the gap between germline ends came to 9 bases. CDR3 length: 12 residues. The DNA of the CDR3 is TGCAGTGCTAAACAGAGGGACACTGAAGCTTTCTTT. Amino acid sequence: CSAKQRDTEAFF.

This clonotype showed up many times. The chain combines TRBV5-1 with TRBJ2-5; D remains ambiguous. CDR1 SGHRS and CDR2 YFSETQ come from the germline V gene. V lost 0 bases and J 1 base, leaving 13 bases between the germline ends. The CDR3 is 16 amino acids. The CDR3 loop reads CASSLGLRLAQETQYF. The CDR3 DNA reads TGCGCCAGCAGCTTGGGCCTTAGACTCGCCCAAGAGACCCAGTACTTC.

V usage is TRBV27 and J usage is TRBJ1-1; a weak D match, TRBD1 (6 bases). The CDR3 spans 21 residues. Germline CDR1 MNHEY, CDR2 SMNVEV (reference sequence). V lost 0 bases and J lost 2, with 28 bases in between. In DNA, the CDR3 is TGTGCCAGCAGTTTATCATGGATTGGGGCGGCAGGGGAAAGAGAAAACACTGAAGCTTTCTTT. Translation: CASSLSWIGAAGERENTEAFF.

This chain uses TRBV7-2 with TRBJ2-1; D may be TRBD1 (6 bases). There are 16 residues in the CDR3. The germline V gene encodes CDR1 SGHTA and CDR2 FQGNSA. Trimming took off 5 bases at V and 0 bases at J, with 14 bases between the two ends. CDR3 protein: CASSARQVSSYNEQFF. In nucleotides, the CDR3 is TGTGCCAGCAGCGCAAGACAGGTTAGCTCCTACAATGAGCAGTTCTTC.

This clonotype ranks as medium-sized (0.01 to 0.1%). This chain joins TRBV11-3 and TRBJ2-3, with D uncertain. V lost 1 base to trimming and J lost 4 bases, with 9 bases between them. There are 14 residues in the CDR3. Germline V lookup: CDR1 SGHNT, CDR2 YENEEA. The CDR3 loop reads CASSLGSTADTQYF. The CDR3 coding sequence is TGTGCCAGCAGCTTAGGGTCTACCGCAGATACGCAGTATTTT.

Only a few counts were recorded for this clonotype. The V call is TRBV20-1, the J call TRBJ1-1, with D uncertain. V lost 1 base, J lost 7 bases, and 13 bases lay in between. Germline V CDR1 and CDR2: DFQATT, SNEGSKA (reference sequence). The CDR3 is 13 amino acids. CDR3 protein: CSARGRVGLEAFF. The CDR3 DNA is TGCAGTGCTAGAGGTAGAGTTGGCCTTGAAGCTTTCTTT.

This clonotype has a handful of counts. The chain uses TRBV10-3 and TRBJ2-5; tentatively, D is TRBD1 or TRBD2 (5 bases each). The germline V and J ends were trimmed by 11 bases and 5 bases, with 21 bases remaining between them. Per the germline V gene, CDR1 is ENHRY and CDR2 is SYGVKD. This CDR3 is 14 amino acids long. DNA for the CDR3: TGTGCCCAGCCTCGACAGACTATTGGGGAGACCCAGTACTTC. The encoded protein is CAQPRQTIGETQYF.

This clonotype occurred a few times. The chain recombines TRBV7-2 with TRBJ2-3; TRBD2 matches at 11 bases. This CDR3 comprises 17 residues. Germline V gives CDR1 SGHTA, CDR2 FQGNSA. V lost 2 bases to trimming and J lost 4 bases; unmatched junction nucleotides: 8. This CDR3 reads CASSLMRGTSGADTQYF. As DNA, the CDR3 is TGTGCCAGCAGCTTAATGAGAGGGACTAGCGGCGCAGATACGCAGTATTTT.

This sequence joins TRBV25-1 and TRBJ1-6, with 7 bases identical to TRBD1. Germline CDR1 and CDR2: MGHDK and SYGVNS. The J segment lost 7 bases and the V segment lost 4 bases, leaving 1 base of the junction unmatched. This CDR3 contains 13 residues. CDR3 in DNA: TGTGCCAGCAGTGTGACAGGGAATTCACCCCTCCACTTT. Translation gives CASSVTGNSPLHF.